Given below is one T cell receptor (beta chain) in context. This CDR3 comprises 18 residues. CDR1 and CDR2 (germline): MDHEN, SYDVKM. The V and J ends lost 3 bases and 2 bases, in that order; junction bases with no gene match: 12. Repertoires were generated with immunoSEQ multiplex PCR, while TCRdb's copy carries only in-frame clones and drops some. Of about 170,000 clones in the sample, more than 85% were seen once. The data stem from a study of control samples from healthy donors and cancer patients. Specimen: blood. The V and J genes are TRBV28 and TRBJ2-5; TRBD2 agrees at 10 bases. This receptor was obtained from a woman in her forties in good health. The CDR3, as DNA: TGTGCCAGCAGTTTGGGTAGCGGGGGGCGGAATCTACAAGAGACCCAGTACTTC. Translation: CASSLGSGGRNLQETQYF.